These 16 T cell receptor beta chains originate from one sample sequenced in a study of T-cell reconstitution after alpha-beta-depleted transplantation in children. A library of TCRbeta sequences, prepared with unique molecular identifiers, was generated. TCRdb independently ran MiXCR on the PCR reads; one entry per CDR3 protein. The table records 330,000 or so distinct CDR3 sequences, 10% of them present only once. This sample comprised PBMCs, obtained before TCRalphabeta/CD19-depleted stem cell transplant. These receptors were obtained from a boy under three years old with acute myeloid leukemia, due to receive a stem cell transplant.

At least ten counts were recorded for this clonotype. V is TRBV29-1 and J is TRBJ2-7; D is possibly TRBD1 (5 bases). Germline CDR1 and CDR2: SQVTM and ANQGSEA. Trimming left V 6 bases short and J 2 bases short, with 8 bases between. This CDR3 comprises 11 residues. CDR3 DNA sequence: TGCAGCGTGCAGGGCCCCTACGAGCAGTACTTC. Protein product: CSVQGPYEQYF.

This clonotype showed up many times. V usage is TRBV11-2 and J usage is TRBJ2-3; TRBD1 matches 8 bases. The junction had 9 bases not matched to a gene; V was cut back by 1 base and J by 3 bases. The CDR3 runs 17 residues. Germline assignment: CDR1 SGHAT and CDR2 FQNNGV. CDR3 sequence (DNA): TGTGCCAGCAGCTTAGTAAGGGACAGGTTTCGTACAGATACGCAGTATTTT. Its translation is CASSLVRDRFRTDTQYF. The whole variable domain, filled in from reference TRBV11-2 and TRBJ2-3, reads EAGVAQSPRYKIIEKRQSVAFWCNPISGHATLYWYQQILGQGPKLLIQFQNNGVVDDSQLPKDRFSAERLKGVDSTLKIQPAKLEDSAVYLCASSLVRDRFRTDTQYFGPGTRLTVL.

At least ten counts were recorded for this clonotype. This sequence joins TRBV20-1 and TRBJ1-3; 7 bases align to TRBD1. V dropped 6 bases and J dropped 1; count of bases not matched to a gene: 9. The CDR3 runs to 15 residues. Germline V gene sequence: CDR1 DFQATT, CDR2 SNEGSKA (reference sequence). The CDR3 sequence: CSAGDRKASGNTIYF. CDR3 in DNA: TGCAGTGCCGGGGACAGAAAAGCATCTGGAAACACCATATATTTT.

In this sample, this clonotype turned up once. This clone may be a read error of a much larger clone one base away. The rearrangement joins TRBV28 to TRBJ2-7; 7 bases align to TRBD1. Germline V gene lookup returns CDR1 MDHEN and CDR2 SYDVKM. The CDR3 spans 16 residues. The CDR3 DNA reads as TGTGCCAGCAGTTATCCTCCGACAGGGTCTACCTACGAGCAGCACTTC. Protein sequence: CASSYPPTGSTYEQHF.

This clonotype was found a few times. The V and J genes are TRBV5-1 and TRBJ2-1; TRBD1 matches 9 bases. CDR1 SGHRS and CDR2 YFSETQ come from the germline V gene. The CDR3 has 16 amino acids. V was pared by 0 bases and J by 0 bases, with 1 base of the junction left unmatched. The CDR3 sequence: CASSLGDRDSYNEQFF. CDR3 DNA sequence: TGCGCCAGCAGCTTGGGGGACAGGGACTCCTACAATGAGCAGTTCTTC.

The sample holds many counts of this clonotype. The chain employs TRBV7-2 and TRBJ1-5; possibly TRBD1 for D (5 bases). Germline V gene sequence: CDR1 SGHTA, CDR2 FQGNSA. The V and J ends lost 1 base and 7 bases respectively, with 11 bases between them. The CDR3 totals 14 residues. In nucleotides, the CDR3 is TGTGCCAGCAGCTTAGGGAGGGGAGGGCAGCCCCAGCATTTT. Encoded protein: CASSLGRGGQPQHF.

Details on this clonotype: This sequence may be a read error, since a much larger clone differs from it by one base. The CDR3 does not end in the conserved phenylalanine or tryptophan, so this is likely a read error. V and J are TRBV29-1 and TRBJ2-3; D gene unclear. The V gene lost 7 bases and the J gene lost 1 base, with 12 bases spanning the gap. The CDR3 sequence is 13 residues long. Germline V CDR1 and CDR2: SQVTM, ANQGSEA. CDR3 DNA sequence: TGCAGCGCCGGTCGAGGCGGCACAGATACGCAGTATTGT. Residues: CSAGRGGTDTQYC.

This clonotype was detected a few times. CDR3 DNA sequence: TGTGCCAGCAGCGTAGTGGGACTAGCGGGGGACCAAGAGACCCAGTACTTC. This gives the protein CASSVVGLAGDQETQYF. The chain joins TRBV9 to TRBJ2-5, with 14 bases matching TRBD2. V lost 0 bases, J lost 0 bases, and 1 base stayed unmatched. The CDR3 spans 17 residues. Germline CDR1 and CDR2: SGDLS and YYNGEE.

A few counts support this clonotype. V gene TRBV11-2 combines with J gene TRBJ2-5; tentatively, D is TRBD2 (5 bases). The CDR3 is made up of 16 amino acids. V dropped 0 bases and J dropped 5 bases, with 16 bases sitting between them. Germline values: CDR1 SGHAT, CDR2 FQNNGV. The CDR3 loop reads CASSLDPVRSGETQYF. The CDR3 DNA reads TGTGCCAGCAGCTTAGATCCCGTTAGGTCGGGGGAGACCCAGTACTTC.

This clonotype was counted ten times or more. The chain combines TRBV29-1 with TRBJ1-2; tentatively, D is TRBD1 (5 bases). Deletions cut 5 bases from V and 3 bases from J, with 13 bases between. This CDR3 has 13 amino acids. Per germline, CDR1 SQVTM and CDR2 ANQGSEA. Here the CDR3 DNA reads TGCAGCGTTTCAGGGTTGGAGGACTATGGCTACACCTTC. Translated: CSVSGLEDYGYTF.

This clonotype was observed a few times. V gene TRBV28 combines with J gene TRBJ2-5, with TRBD1 matching over 9 bases. V was clipped by 4 bases and J by 4 bases; unmatched bases: 7. The CDR3 consists of 15 residues. Germline values: CDR1 MDHEN, CDR2 SYDVKM. CDR3 sequence: CASSSHRGLRETQYF. The CDR3 nucleotides read TGTGCCAGCAGTTCCCACAGGGGGCTTAGAGAGACCCAGTACTTC.

Only a few counts were recorded for this clonotype. The chain combines TRBV25-1 with TRBJ2-2, with 7 bases matching TRBD1. CDR3 length: 16 amino acids. The J segment lost 4 bases and the V segment lost 0 bases, leaving 5 bases of the junction unmatched. Germline V gene sequence: CDR1 MGHDK, CDR2 SYGVNS. The CDR3 region has the DNA TGTGCCAGCAGTGAATATAAGGGGGCCAGCACCGGGGAGCTGTTTTTT. The encoded protein is CASSEYKGASTGELFF.

Only a few counts were recorded for this clonotype. The chain combines TRBV12-3 or TRBV12-4 with TRBJ2-2; D gene unclear. The CDR3 covers 11 residues. The ends were cut back, 8 bases at V and 7 bases at J, with 8 bases in the middle. CDR3 sequence (DNA): TGTGCCAGCCAAACGGGCGGGGAGCTGTTTTTT. It yields the protein CASQTGGELFF.

This clonotype was observed many times. The chain carries TRBV20-1 and TRBJ2-7; 10 positions match TRBD2. Trimming removed 2 bases from V and 7 bases from J; junction bases left unmatched: 8. From germline, CDR1 is DFQATT and CDR2 SNEGSKA (reference sequence). The CDR3 is 14 amino acids. In DNA form, the CDR3 reads TGCAGTGCTAGATGGCTAGCGGGGGCCTGGGAGCAGTACTTC. This gives the protein CSARWLAGAWEQYF.

At least ten counts were recorded for this clonotype. The chain joins TRBV2 to TRBJ1-4; the match to TRBD1 covers 7 bases. The CDR3 is made up of 15 amino acids. J gave up 8 bases and V 5 bases, and 11 bases lay outside the gene matches. Germline V gene data show CDR1 as SNHLY and CDR2 as FYNNEI. This CDR3 reads CASSRFRQGEEKLFF. The CDR3 nucleotides are TGTGCCAGCAGTAGATTCCGACAGGGAGAGGAAAAACTGTTTTTT. The complete variable domain, with remaining parts taken from reference TRBV2 and TRBJ1-4, reads EPEVTQTPSHQVTQMGQEVILRCVPISNHLYFYWYRQILGQKVEFLVSFYNNEISEKSEIFDDQFSVERPDGSNFTLKIRSTKLEDSAMYFCASSRFRQGEEKLFFGSGTQLSVL.

This clonotype was detected ten times or more. The chain has TRBV3-1 and TRBJ1-6; D may be TRBD1 (6 bases). The CDR3 extends over 14 amino acids. With 3 bases removed from V and 6 bases from J, the gap between germline ends came to 9 bases. The germline V gene encodes CDR1 LGHDT and CDR2 YNNKEL (reference sequence). CDR3 nucleotide sequence: TGTGCCAGCAGCCAGCCAGGGGCTAATTCACCCCTCCACTTT. Its translation: CASSQPGANSPLHF.